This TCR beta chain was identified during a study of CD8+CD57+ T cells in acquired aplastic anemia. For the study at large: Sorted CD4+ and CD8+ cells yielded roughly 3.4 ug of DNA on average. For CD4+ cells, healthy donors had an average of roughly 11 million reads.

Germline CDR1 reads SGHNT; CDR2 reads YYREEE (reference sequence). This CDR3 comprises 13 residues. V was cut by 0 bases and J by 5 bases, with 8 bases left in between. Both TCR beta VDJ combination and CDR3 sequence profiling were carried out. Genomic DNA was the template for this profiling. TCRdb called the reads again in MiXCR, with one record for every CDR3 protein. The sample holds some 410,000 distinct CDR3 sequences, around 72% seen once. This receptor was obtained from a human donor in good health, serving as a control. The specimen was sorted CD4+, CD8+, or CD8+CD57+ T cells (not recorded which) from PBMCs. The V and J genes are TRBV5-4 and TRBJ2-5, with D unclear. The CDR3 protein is CASSLDQGETQYF. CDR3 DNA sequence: TGTGCCAGCAGCTTGGACCAAGGGGAGACCCAGTACTTC.